These T cell receptor beta chains were read from a single sample in a study of T cell responses to AZD1222 COVID-19 vaccine. Data came from immunoSEQ multiplex PCR; TCRdb stores just in-frame clones and leaves some out. The sample comprises 65,000 to 90,000 clones, 70% to 90% of which are singletons, and roughly 1.2% rests with the top ten. The source was peripheral blood, collected 28 days after the second AZD1222 dose. The receptors originated from an adult who received the AZD1222 COVID-19 vaccine. The CDR3 runs from the conserved cysteine through the conserved F or W. D genes are given only for firm matches. For some rows the clone size is stated as once, few or many, or as a class when expanded; others skip it.

>.|TRBJ2-5|TRBD2|TRBV18
CASSPPSGRGETQYF
TGTGCCAGCTCTCCGCCCAGCGGGAGAGGGGAGACCCAGTACTTC
>.|TRBJ1-1|.|TRBV7-3
CASSLVGTGNTEAFF
TGTGCCAGCAGCTTAGTGGGGACGGGGAACACTGAAGCTTTCTTT
>.|TRBJ2-3|.|TRBV15
CATSRVGSGSRLYF
.
>.|TRBJ1-2|TRBD1|TRBV19
CASKSTGERYGYTF
TGTGCCAGTAAATCGACAGGGGAGAGGTATGGCTACACCTTC
>.|TRBJ2-3|.|TRBV12-5
CASGPMRSSTDTQYF
TGTGCTAGTGGTCCCATGAGGTCTAGCACAGATACGCAGTATTTT
>.|TRBJ2-7|TRBD2|TRBV18
CASSLQTQLAGGNEQYF
TGTGCCAGCTCACTCCAAACTCAACTAGCGGGAGGGAACGAGCAGTACTTC
>.|TRBJ2-1|.|TRBV9
CASSVEGLDPGVYEQFF
TGTGCCAGCAGCGTAGAGGGACTGGACCCCGGAGTATATGAGCAGTTCTTC
>.|TRBJ2-1|.|TRBV30
CAWSGWSSAYNEQFF
TGTGCCTGGAGTGGTTGGTCTAGCGCGTACAATGAGCAGTTCTTC
>.|TRBJ2-1|TRBD1|TRBV19
CASSIDVAGGSEQFF
TGTGCCAGTAGTATAGATGTGGCAGGGGGCAGCGAGCAGTTCTTC
>.|TRBJ2-1|.|TRBV19
CASRAFSGEYNEQFF
TGTGCCAGTAGAGCTTTCTCGGGAGAATACAATGAGCAGTTCTTC
>.|TRBJ2-5|TRBD1|TRBV7-9
CASSRTGGQETQYF
TGTGCCAGCAGTAGGACAGGGGGACAAGAGACCCAGTACTTC
>.|TRBJ2-7|TRBD2|TRBV5-8
CASSPVAGGPGEQYF
TGTGCCAGCAGCCCGGTAGCGGGAGGGCCGGGCGAGCAGTACTTC
>.|TRBJ2-3|.|TRBV5-1
CASSLASPGRGADTQYF
TGCGCCAGCAGCTTGGCTTCTCCCGGCAGGGGGGCAGATACGCAGTATTTT
>.|TRBJ1-5|.|TRBV19
CASRDAPRGMLGQPQHF
TGTGCCAGTAGGGACGCCCCACGGGGGATGTTGGGGCAGCCCCAGCATTTT
>.|TRBJ1-1|.|TRBV5-8
CASSQIAEAFF
TGTGCCAGCAGCCAAATCGCTGAAGCTTTCTTT
>.|TRBJ1-2|TRBD1|TRBV7-8
CASSPRTGGGYTF
TGTGCCAGCAGCCCCCGGACAGGGGGAGGCTACACCTTC
>.|TRBJ1-1|.|TRBV30
CAWIATHEAFF
TGTGCCTGGATTGCCACCCATGAAGCTTTCTTT
>.|TRBJ2-5|.|TRBV20-1
CSASPGAGQETQYF
TGCAGTGCTAGTCCCGGGGCCGGACAAGAGACCCAGTACTTC
>.|TRBJ2-7|TRBD2|TRBV14
CASSLGLAQYF
TGTGCCAGCAGCCTCGGACTAGCCCAGTACTTC
>.|TRBJ1-1|.|TRBV14
CASSATGLLAEAFF
TGTGCCAGCAGCGCGACAGGCCTCCTTGCTGAAGCTTTCTTT
>.|TRBJ2-7|TRBD2|TRBV3-1/TRBV3-2
CASSQMLAGSYEQYF
TGTGCCAGCAGCCAAATGCTAGCGGGGTCCTACGAGCAGTACTTC
>once|TRBJ2-4|TRBD1|TRBV6-5
CASSYGQGGIQYF
TGTGCCAGCAGTTACGGACAGGGTGGCATTCAGTACTTC
>.|TRBJ1-1|TRBD1|TRBV6-5
CASREGAGEAFF
TGTGCCAGCAGAGAGGGGGCAGGTGAAGCTTTCTTT
>.|TRBJ2-3|.|TRBV9
CASSVSSVVHKDTQYF
TGTGCCAGCAGCGTTTCAAGCGTCGTTCATAAGGATACGCAGTATTTT
>.|TRBJ2-7|.|TRBV19
CASSRRPHEQYF
TGTGCCAGTAGCCGAAGACCCCACGAGCAGTACTTC
>.|TRBJ1-4|TRBD1|TRBV29-1
CSVYDRVSEKLFF
TGCAGCGTTTACGACAGGGTCTCTGAAAAACTGTTTTTT
>.|TRBJ1-5|.|TRBV19
CASSIDQSGTGPFSGPQHF
TGTGCCAGTAGTATAGATCAAAGTGGTACGGGCCCATTTTCGGGGCCCCAGCATTTT
>.|TRBJ2-3|.|TRBV5-1
CASSSQRDTQYF
TGCGCCAGCAGCTCTCAGCGAGATACGCAGTATTTT
>.|TRBJ1-2|.|TRBV30
CAWSNGGDGYTF
TGTGCCTGGAGCAATGGGGGCGATGGCTACACCTTC